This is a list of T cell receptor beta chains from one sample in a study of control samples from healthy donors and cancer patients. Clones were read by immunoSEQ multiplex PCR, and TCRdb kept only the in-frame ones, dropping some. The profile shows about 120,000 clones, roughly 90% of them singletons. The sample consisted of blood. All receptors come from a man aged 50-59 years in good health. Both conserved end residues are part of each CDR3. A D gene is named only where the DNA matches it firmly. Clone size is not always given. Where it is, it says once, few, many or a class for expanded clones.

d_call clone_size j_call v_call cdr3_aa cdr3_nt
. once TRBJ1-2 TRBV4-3 CASSQQGYYGYTF TGCGCCAGCAGCCAACAGGGGTACTATGGCTACACCTTC
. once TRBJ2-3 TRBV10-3 CAISESRADTQYF TGTGCCATCAGTGAGTCAAGGGCAGATACGCAGTATTTT
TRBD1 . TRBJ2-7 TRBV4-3 CASSLIRDRGEQYF TGCGCCAGCAGCCTGATCCGGGACAGGGGCGAGCAGTACTTC
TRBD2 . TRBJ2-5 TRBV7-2 CASSLSGGKETQYF TGTGCCAGCAGCCTCAGCGGGGGGAAAGAGACCCAGTACTTC
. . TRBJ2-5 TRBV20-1 CSASSLGRGETQYF TGCAGTGCTAGTAGTTTAGGGAGAGGAGAGACCCAGTACTTC
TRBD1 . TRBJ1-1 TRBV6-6 CASSYGTGGEAFF TGTGCCAGCAGTTACGGGACAGGGGGTGAAGCTTTCTTT
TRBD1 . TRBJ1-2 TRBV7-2 CASSLEPAGQPYGYTF TGTGCCAGCAGCTTAGAGCCCGCGGGACAGCCATATGGCTACACCTTC
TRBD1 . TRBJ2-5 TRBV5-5 CASSFGQGQETQYF TGTGCCAGCAGCTTTGGACAGGGACAAGAGACCCAGTACTTC
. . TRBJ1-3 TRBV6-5 CASSYGGARGNTIYF TGTGCCAGCAGTTACGGGGGGGCGCGGGGAAACACCATATATTTT
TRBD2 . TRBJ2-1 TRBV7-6 CASSLGRGVYNEQFF TGTGCCAGCAGCTTAGGGCGGGGGGTCTACAATGAGCAGTTCTTC
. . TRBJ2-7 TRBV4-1 CASSQDRAGSYEQYF TGCGCCAGCAGCCAAGATCGGGCGGGATCCTACGAGCAGTACTTC
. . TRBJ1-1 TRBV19 CASSIEQDGTEAFF TGTGCCAGTAGTATAGAACAGGATGGCACTGAAGCTTTCTTT
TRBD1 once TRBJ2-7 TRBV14 CASSQGQGANEQYF TGTGCCAGCAGCCAAGGACAGGGGGCGAACGAGCAGTACTTC
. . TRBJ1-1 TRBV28 CASSPRGAIMNTEAFF TGTGCCAGCAGTCCGAGAGGGGCGATCATGAACACTGAAGCTTTCTTT
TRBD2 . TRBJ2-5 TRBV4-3 CASSQETGLAGLYQETQYF TGCGCCAGCAGCCAGGAGACGGGACTAGCGGGGTTGTACCAAGAGACCCAGTACTTC
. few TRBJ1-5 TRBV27 CASSFVGTDQPQHF TGTGCCAGCAGTTTTGTGGGGACGGATCAGCCCCAGCATTTT
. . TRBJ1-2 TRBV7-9 CASSDQVTGYTF TGTGCCAGCAGCGATCAGGTTACGGGCTACACCTTC
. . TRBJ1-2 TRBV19 CASSIGVSLDGYTF TGTGCCAGTAGTATAGGTGTCAGTTTAGATGGCTACACCTTC
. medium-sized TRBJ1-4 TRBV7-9 CASSLGGAANEKLFF TGTGCCAGCAGCTTAGGGGGTGCGGCTAATGAAAAACTGTTTTTT
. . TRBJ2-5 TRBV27 CASSMTGETQYF TGTGCCAGCAGTATGACCGGAGAGACCCAGTACTTC
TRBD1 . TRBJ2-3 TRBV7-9 CASSLGGGTADTQYF TGTGCCAGCAGCTTAGGAGGGGGCACGGCGGATACGCAGTATTTT
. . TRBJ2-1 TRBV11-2 CASSLGRGTDQNEQFF TGTGCCAGCAGCTTAGGGCGGGGGACAGACCAGAATGAGCAGTTCTTC
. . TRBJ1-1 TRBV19 CASSIGHKTEAFF TGTGCCAGTAGTATAGGGCACAAAACTGAAGCTTTCTTT
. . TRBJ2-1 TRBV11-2 CASSSIGPGDYNEQFF TGTGCCAGCAGCTCCATAGGACCGGGCGACTACAATGAGCAGTTCTTC
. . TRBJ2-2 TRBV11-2 CASSLDFDGGTGELFF TGTGCCAGCAGCTTAGATTTCGACGGTGGGACCGGGGAGCTGTTTTTT
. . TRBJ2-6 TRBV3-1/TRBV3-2 CASSQATRIYSGANVLTF TGTGCCAGCAGCCAAGCCACAAGGATATACTCTGGGGCCAACGTCCTGACTTTC
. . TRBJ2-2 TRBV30 CAWMGRARNTGELFF TGTGCCTGGATGGGTAGGGCGAGGAACACCGGGGAGCTGTTTTTT
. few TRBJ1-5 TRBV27 CASSLGAGFRQPQHF TGTGCCAGCAGTTTAGGGGCGGGCTTCCGGCAGCCCCAGCATTTT
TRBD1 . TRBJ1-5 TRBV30 CAWSRRTGINQPQHF TGTGCCTGGAGCCGACGGACAGGGATTAATCAGCCCCAGCATTTT
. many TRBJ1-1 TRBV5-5 CASTEFTRNTEAFF TGTGCCAGCACCGAATTTACACGGAACACTGAAGCTTTCTTT
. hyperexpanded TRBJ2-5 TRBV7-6 CASSLALQETQYF TGTGCCAGCAGCTTAGCCCTACAAGAGACCCAGTACTTC
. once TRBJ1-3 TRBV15 CATSRDRLSGNTIYF TGTGCCACCAGCAGAGATCGCCTCTCTGGAAACACCATATATTTT
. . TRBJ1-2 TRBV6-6 CASSYSTHRGGGYTF TGTGCCAGCAGTTACTCGACGCATAGGGGAGGAGGCTACACCTTC
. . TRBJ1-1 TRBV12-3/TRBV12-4 CASSSQDFGEAFF TGTGCCAGCAGTTCACAGGATTTCGGTGAAGCTTTCTTT
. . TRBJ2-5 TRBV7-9 CASSLGITLSGNTQETQYF TGTGCCAGCAGCTTAGGAATAACATTGTCAGGCAATACCCAAGAGACCCAGTACTTC
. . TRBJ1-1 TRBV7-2 CASSLKYGNTEAFF TGTGCCAGCAGCTTAAAGTACGGGAACACTGAAGCTTTCTTT
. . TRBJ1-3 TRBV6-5 CASSYSGGQGNTIYF TGTGCCAGCAGCTATTCGGGGGGGCAGGGGAACACCATATATTTT
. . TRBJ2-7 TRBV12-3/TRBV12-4 CASRRDNSYEQYF TGTGCCAGCAGGAGAGACAACTCCTACGAGCAGTACTTC
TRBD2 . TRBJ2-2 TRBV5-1 CASSLERGANTGELFF TGCGCCAGCAGCTTGGAGCGGGGGGCAAACACCGGGGAGCTGTTTTTT
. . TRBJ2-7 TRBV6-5 CASSSGTGGPYEQYF TGTGCCAGCAGTTCCGGGACGGGGGGCCCCTACGAGCAGTACTTC
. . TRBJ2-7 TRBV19 CASSIDDDRSYEQYF TGTGCCAGTAGTATAGATGATGACCGATCCTACGAGCAGTACTTC
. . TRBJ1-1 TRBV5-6 CASSFGGSNTEAFF TGTGCCAGCAGCTTCGGGGGAAGTAACACTGAAGCTTTCTTT
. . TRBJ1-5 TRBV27 CASSLRGVGGQPQHF TGTGCCAGCAGTTTACGGGGGGTGGGGGGACAGCCCCAGCATTTT
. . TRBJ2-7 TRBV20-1 CSASTSGTGDDEQYF TGCAGTGCTAGTACCTCAGGGACCGGAGACGACGAGCAGTACTTC
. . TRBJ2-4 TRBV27 CASRISPYPGDIQYF TGTGCCAGCAGAATTTCCCCGTACCCGGGCGACATTCAGTACTTC
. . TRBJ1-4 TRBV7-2 CASSPGGLGEKLFF TGTGCCAGCAGCCCGGGGGGGTTGGGGGAAAAACTGTTTTTT
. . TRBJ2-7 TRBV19 CASTAGAGAYEQYF TGTGCCAGTACGGCAGGGGCCGGGGCCTACGAGCAGTACTTC
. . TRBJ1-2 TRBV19 CASSSLNYGYTF TGTGCCAGTAGTTCGTTAAACTATGGCTACACCTTC
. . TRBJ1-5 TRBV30 CAWSVKNGSSNQPQHF TGTGCCTGGAGTGTAAAGAACGGCAGCAGCAATCAGCCCCAGCATTTT
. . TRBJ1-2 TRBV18 CASSTGTTYYGYTF TGTGCCAGCTCCACCGGGACAACTTACTATGGCTACACCTTC
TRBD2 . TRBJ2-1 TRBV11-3 CASSPVLAGGYNEQFF TGTGCCAGCAGCCCCGTACTAGCGGGGGGGTACAATGAGCAGTTCTTC
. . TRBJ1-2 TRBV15 CATSRVDRDYGYTF TGTGCCACCAGCAGAGTCGACCGCGATTATGGCTACACCTTC
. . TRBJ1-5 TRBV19 CASARGSNQPQHF TGTGCCAGTGCCAGGGGTAGCAATCAGCCCCAGCATTTT
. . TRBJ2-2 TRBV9 CASSVVQGGTGELFF TGTGCCAGCAGCGTAGTACAGGGCGGCACCGGGGAGCTGTTTTTT
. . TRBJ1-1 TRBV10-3 CAISESTGGGAFF TGTGCCATCAGTGAGTCTACAGGCGGCGGAGCTTTCTTT
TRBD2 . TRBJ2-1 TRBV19 CASSPLSGGAVEQFF TGTGCCAGTAGTCCCCTGAGCGGGGGGGCGGTTGAGCAGTTCTTC
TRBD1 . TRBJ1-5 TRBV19 CASSPPTGAHQPQHF TGTGCCAGTAGTCCTCCTACAGGGGCGCATCAGCCCCAGCATTTT
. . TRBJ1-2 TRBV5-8 CASSRGGANYGYTF TGTGCCAGCAGCCGGGGGGGAGCTAACTATGGCTACACCTTC
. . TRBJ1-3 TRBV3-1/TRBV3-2 CASSLSGNTIYF TGTGCCAGCAGCCTTTCTGGAAACACCATATATTTT